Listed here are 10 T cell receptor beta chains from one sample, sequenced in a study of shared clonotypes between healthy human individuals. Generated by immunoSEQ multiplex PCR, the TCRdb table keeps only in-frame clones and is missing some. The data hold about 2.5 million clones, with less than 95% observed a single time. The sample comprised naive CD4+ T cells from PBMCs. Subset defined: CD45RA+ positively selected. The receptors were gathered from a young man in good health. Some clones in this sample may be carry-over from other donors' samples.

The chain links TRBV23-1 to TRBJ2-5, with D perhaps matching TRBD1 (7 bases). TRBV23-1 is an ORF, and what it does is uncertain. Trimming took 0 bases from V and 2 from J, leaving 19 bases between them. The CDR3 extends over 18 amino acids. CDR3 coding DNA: TGCGCCAGCAGTCAATCCCAGCAGGGGGGACGAGTGCAAGAGACCCAGTACTTC. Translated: CASSQSQQGGRVQETQYF.

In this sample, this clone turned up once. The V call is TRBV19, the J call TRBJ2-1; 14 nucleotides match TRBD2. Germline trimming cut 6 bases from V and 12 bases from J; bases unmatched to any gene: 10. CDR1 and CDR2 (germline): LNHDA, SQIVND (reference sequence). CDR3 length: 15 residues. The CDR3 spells CASRTSGRALGWQFF. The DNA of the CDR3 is TGTGCCAGTAGGACTAGCGGGAGGGCCCTGGGCTGGCAGTTCTTC.

The CDR3 DNA is TGTGCCAGCAGCGTAGGGGGGACAGGGATCGAGCAGTACTTC. It codes for CASSVGGTGIEQYF. The rearrangement uses TRBV9 and TRBJ2-7; TRBD1 matches 9 bases. The CDR3 length is 14 residues. Unmatched junction bases numbered 4, after V lost 0 bases and J lost 6 bases. CDR1 and CDR2 (germline): SGDLS, YYNGEE.

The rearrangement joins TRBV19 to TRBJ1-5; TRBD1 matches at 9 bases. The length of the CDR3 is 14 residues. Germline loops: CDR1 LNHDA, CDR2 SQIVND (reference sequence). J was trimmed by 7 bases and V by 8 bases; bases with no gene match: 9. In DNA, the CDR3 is TGTGCCAGTTCGGAACAGGGGGCTGAACAGCCCCAGCATTTT. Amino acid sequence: CASSEQGAEQPQHF.

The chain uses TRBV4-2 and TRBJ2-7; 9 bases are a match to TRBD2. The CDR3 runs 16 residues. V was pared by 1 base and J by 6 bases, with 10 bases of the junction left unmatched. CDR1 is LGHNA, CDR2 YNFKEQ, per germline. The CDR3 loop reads CASSQGRGLAPFEQYF. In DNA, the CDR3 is TGTGCCAGCAGCCAAGGACGAGGACTAGCGCCGTTCGAGCAGTACTTC.

CDR3 amino acids: CASSPDWYDGELFF. In nucleotides, the CDR3 is TGTGCCAGCAGCCCGGACTGGTACGACGGGGAGCTGTTTTTT. This chain joins TRBV7-8 and TRBJ2-2, with TRBD2 as a possible D gene (5 bases). Germline loops: CDR1 SGHVS, CDR2 FQNEAQ. This CDR3 contains 14 residues. Trimming stripped 5 bases from V and 7 bases from J, with 14 bases between.

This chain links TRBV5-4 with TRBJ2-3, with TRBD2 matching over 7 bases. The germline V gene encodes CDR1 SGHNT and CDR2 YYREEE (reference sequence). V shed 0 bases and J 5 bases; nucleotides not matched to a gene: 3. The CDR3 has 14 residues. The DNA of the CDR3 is TGTGCCAGCAGCTTGGGGACTAGAGGAGATACGCAGTATTTT. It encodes CASSLGTRGDTQYF.

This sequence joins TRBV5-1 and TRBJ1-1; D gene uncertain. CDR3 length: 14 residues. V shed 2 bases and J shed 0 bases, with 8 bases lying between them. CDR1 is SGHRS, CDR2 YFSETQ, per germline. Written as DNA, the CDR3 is TGCGCCAGCAGCTTAAACAGCATGAACACTGAAGCTTTCTTT. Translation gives CASSLNSMNTEAFF.

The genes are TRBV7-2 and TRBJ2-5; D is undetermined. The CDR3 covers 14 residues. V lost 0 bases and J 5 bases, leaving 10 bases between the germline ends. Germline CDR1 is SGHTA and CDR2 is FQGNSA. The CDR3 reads CASSLASFRETQYF. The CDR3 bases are TGTGCCAGCAGCTTAGCTTCGTTTAGGGAGACCCAGTACTTC. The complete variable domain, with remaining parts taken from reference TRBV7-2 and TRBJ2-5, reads GAGVSQSPSNKVTEKGKDVELRCDPISGHTALYWYRQSLGQGLEFLIYFQGNSAPDKSGLPSDRFSAERTGGSVSTLTIQRTQQEDSAVYLCASSLASFRETQYFGPGTRLLVL.

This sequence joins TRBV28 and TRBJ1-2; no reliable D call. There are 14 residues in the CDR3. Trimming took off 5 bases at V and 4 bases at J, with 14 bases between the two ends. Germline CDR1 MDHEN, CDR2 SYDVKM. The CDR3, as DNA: TGTGCCAGCAGTCCTGTTGGGGAGGGCTATGGCTACACCTTC. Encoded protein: CASSPVGEGYGYTF.